This TCR beta chain was recovered during a study of blood T cell repertoires in COVID-19. Study-level background: Sample material is recorded as cDNA or gDNA derived from T cells, B-cell-depleted T cells, or PBMCs.

The table came from immunoSEQ multiplex PCR; TCRdb's copy has only in-frame clones and leaves some out. The sample yields more than 200,000 clones, around 84% seen once. The CDR3 has 13 amino acids. The V end was cut by 4 bases, the J end by 14 bases, with 15 bases between. CDR1 and CDR2 (germline): LNHDA, SQIVND (reference sequence). The rearrangement links TRBV19 to TRBJ1-6, with TRBD1 as a possible D gene (5 bases). What was sequenced was peripheral blood. The sequence was obtained from a woman aged 80 or over with COVID-19, enrolled during active disease. DNA for the CDR3: TGTGCCAGTAGTACTCGACAGTTTGGAACCCTCCACTTT. Translating it yields CASSTRQFGTLHF.